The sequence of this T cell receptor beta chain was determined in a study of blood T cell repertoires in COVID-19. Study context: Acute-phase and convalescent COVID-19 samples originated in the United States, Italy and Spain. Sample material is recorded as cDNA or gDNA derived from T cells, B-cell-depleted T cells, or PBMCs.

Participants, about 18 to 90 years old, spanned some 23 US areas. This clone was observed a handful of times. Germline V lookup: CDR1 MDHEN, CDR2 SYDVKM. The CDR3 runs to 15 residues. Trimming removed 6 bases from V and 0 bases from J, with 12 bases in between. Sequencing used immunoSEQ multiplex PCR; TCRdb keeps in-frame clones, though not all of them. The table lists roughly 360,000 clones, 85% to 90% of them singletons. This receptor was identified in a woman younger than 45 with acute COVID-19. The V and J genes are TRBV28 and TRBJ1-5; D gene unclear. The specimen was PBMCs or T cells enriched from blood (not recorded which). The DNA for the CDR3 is TGTGCCAGCAGCTCGGGTTTAGATAGCAATCAGCCCCAGCATTTT. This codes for CASSSGLDSNQPQHF.